A single sample gave rise to the 3 T cell receptor beta chains below, sequenced in a study of blood T cell repertoires in COVID-19. Generated by immunoSEQ multiplex PCR, the TCRdb table keeps only in-frame clones and is missing some. The sample holds just over 300,000 clones, approximately 91% seen once. The sample comprised PBMCs or T cells enriched from blood (not recorded which). All receptors derive from a woman aged 35 to 49 who had recovered from COVID-19.

This chain uses TRBV19 with TRBJ1-6; TRBD1 might be the D (5 bases). Germline-derived CDR1 and CDR2 are LNHDA and SQIVND (reference sequence). V shed 6 bases and J shed 7 bases, with 13 bases lying between them. There are 14 residues in the CDR3. The CDR3 nucleotides read TGTGCCAGTAGCCTCGACAGTGACAATTCACCCCTCCACTTT. It yields the protein CASSLDSDNSPLHF.

The chain carries TRBV4-2 and TRBJ2-7; 7 bases are shared with TRBD2. From germline, CDR1 is LGHNA and CDR2 YNFKEQ. V dropped 0 bases and J dropped 2; count of bases not matched to a gene: 10. This CDR3 comprises 17 residues. The CDR3 DNA follows: TGTGCCAGCAGCCAAGATCTGGATCTAGCGGTTACCTACGAGCAGTACTTC. Its protein product is CASSQDLDLAVTYEQYF.

The genes are TRBV18 and TRBJ2-7; a possible D gene is TRBD2 (7 bases). V was pared by 3 bases and J by 3 bases, with 24 bases between. Germline CDR1 and CDR2: KGHSH and LQKENI. The CDR3 spans 18 residues. Here the CDR3 DNA reads TGTGCCAGCTCACCGGGGGCTAGCGGAGGTAGGAGGGGCTACGAGCAGTACTTC. This gives the protein CASSPGASGGRRGYEQYF.